This TCR beta chain is from a study of blood T cell repertoires in COVID-19. The table came from immunoSEQ multiplex PCR; TCRdb's copy has only in-frame clones and leaves some out. This table holds some 120,000 clones, around three quarters found once. J lost 1 base, V lost 6 bases, and 4 bases had no gene match. This CDR3 spans 15 amino acids. The germline V gene encodes CDR1 SNHLY and CDR2 FYNNEI. The sample consisted of peripheral blood. The gene calls are TRBV2 and TRBJ2-5; TRBD1 matches 11 bases. The receptor was isolated from a human donor in a cohort sampled during active COVID-19. The CDR3 DNA sequence: TGTGCCAGCAGGAGGGACAGGGGGTTCCAAGAGACCCAGTACTTC. It codes for CASRRDRGFQETQYF.